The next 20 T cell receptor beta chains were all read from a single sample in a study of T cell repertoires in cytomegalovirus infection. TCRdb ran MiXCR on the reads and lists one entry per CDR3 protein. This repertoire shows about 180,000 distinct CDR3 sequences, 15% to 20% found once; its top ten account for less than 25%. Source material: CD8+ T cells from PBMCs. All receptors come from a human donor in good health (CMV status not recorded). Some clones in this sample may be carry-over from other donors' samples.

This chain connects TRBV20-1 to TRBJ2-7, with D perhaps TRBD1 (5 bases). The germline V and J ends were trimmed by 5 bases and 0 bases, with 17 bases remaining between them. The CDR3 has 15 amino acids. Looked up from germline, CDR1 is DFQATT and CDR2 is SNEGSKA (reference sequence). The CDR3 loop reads CSAYSVAGNSYEQYF. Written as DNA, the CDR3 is TGCAGTGCTTATTCCGTGGCAGGGAACTCCTACGAGCAGTACTTC.

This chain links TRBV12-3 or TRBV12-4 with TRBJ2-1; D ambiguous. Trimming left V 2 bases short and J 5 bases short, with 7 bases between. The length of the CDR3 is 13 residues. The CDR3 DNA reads TGTGCCAGCAGTTTAACCAGCAACAATGAGCAGTTCTTC. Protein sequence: CASSLTSNNEQFF.

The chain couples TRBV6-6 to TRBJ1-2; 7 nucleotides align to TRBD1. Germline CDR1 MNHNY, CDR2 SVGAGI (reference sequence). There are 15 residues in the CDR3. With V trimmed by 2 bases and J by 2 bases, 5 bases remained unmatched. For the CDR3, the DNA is TGTGCCAGCAGTTACGGGGACAGAGGGAACTATGGCTACACCTTC. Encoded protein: CASSYGDRGNYGYTF.

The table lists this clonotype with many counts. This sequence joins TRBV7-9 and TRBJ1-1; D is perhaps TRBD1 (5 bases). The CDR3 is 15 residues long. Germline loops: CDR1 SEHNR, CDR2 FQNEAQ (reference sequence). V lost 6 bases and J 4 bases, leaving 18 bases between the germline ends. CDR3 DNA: TGTGCCAGCAGGCTCCTCGGGGGGGGATTCACTGAAGCTTTCTTT. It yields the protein CASRLLGGGFTEAFF.

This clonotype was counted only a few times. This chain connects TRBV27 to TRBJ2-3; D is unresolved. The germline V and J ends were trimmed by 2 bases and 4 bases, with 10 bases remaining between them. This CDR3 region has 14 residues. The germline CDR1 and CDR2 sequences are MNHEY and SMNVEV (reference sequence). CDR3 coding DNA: TGTGCCAGCAGTTTAACCTTCGGAGCAGATACGCAGTATTTT. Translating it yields CASSLTFGADTQYF.

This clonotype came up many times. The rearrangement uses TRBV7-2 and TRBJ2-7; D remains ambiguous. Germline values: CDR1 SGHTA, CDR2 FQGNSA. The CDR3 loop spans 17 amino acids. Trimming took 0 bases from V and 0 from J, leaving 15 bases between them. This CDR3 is CASSLARPGLRSYEQYF. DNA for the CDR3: TGTGCCAGCAGCTTAGCGCGCCCAGGCCTCCGCTCCTACGAGCAGTACTTC.

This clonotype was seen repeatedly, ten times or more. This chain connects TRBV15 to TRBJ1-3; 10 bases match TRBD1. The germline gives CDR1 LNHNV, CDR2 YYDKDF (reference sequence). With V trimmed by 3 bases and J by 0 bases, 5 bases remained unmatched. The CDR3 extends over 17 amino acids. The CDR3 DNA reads TGTGCCACCAGCAGGGGACAGGGGTCCTTCTCTGGAAACACCATATATTTT. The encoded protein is CATSRGQGSFSGNTIYF.

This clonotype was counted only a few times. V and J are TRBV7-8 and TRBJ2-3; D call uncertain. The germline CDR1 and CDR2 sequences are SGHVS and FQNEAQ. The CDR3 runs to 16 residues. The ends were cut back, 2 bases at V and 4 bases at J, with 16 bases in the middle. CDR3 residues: CASSLMFKGFADTQYF. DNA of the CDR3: TGTGCCAGCAGCTTAATGTTCAAGGGTTTCGCAGATACGCAGTATTTT.

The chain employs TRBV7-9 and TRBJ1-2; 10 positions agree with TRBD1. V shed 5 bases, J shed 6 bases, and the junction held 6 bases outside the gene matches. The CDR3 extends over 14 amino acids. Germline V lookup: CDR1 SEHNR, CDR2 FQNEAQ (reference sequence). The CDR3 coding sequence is TGTGCCAGCAGCCTGACAGGGGGCGAGAATGGCTACACCTTC. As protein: CASSLTGGENGYTF.

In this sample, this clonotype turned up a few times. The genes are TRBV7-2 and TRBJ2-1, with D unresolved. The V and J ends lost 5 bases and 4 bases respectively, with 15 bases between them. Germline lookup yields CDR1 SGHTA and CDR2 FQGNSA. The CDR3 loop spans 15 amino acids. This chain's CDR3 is CASSPVSQAYNEQFF. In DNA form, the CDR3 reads TGTGCCAGCAGCCCGGTAAGTCAGGCGTACAATGAGCAGTTCTTC. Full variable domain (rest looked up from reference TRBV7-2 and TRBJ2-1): GAGVSQSPSNKVTEKGKDVELRCDPISGHTALYWYRQSLGQGLEFLIYFQGNSAPDKSGLPSDRFSAERTGGSVSTLTIQRTQQEDSAVYLCASSPVSQAYNEQFFGPGTRLTVL.

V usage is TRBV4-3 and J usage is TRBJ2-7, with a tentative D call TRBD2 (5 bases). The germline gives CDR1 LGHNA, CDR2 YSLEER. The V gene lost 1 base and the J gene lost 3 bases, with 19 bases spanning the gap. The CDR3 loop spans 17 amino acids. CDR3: CASSQGAGIAGDYEQYF. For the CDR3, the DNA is TGCGCCAGCAGCCAAGGTGCGGGTATAGCCGGGGACTACGAGCAGTACTTC.

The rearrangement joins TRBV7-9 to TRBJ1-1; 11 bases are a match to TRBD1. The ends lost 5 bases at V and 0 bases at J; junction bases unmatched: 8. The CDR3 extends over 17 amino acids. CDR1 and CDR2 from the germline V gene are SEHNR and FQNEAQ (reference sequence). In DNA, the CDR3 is TGTGCCAGCAGCACCCGGGACAGGGGGGCCTTGAACACTGAAGCTTTCTTT. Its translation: CASSTRDRGALNTEAFF.

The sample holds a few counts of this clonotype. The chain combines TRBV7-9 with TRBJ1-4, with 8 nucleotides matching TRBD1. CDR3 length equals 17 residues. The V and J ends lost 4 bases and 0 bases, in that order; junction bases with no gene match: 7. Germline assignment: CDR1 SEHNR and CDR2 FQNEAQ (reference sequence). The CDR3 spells CASSSRGQGATNEKLFF. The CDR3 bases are TGTGCCAGCAGCTCCCGAGGACAGGGTGCAACTAATGAAAAACTGTTTTTT. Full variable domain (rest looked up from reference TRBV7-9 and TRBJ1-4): DTGVSQNPRHKITKRGQNVTFRCDPISEHNRLYWYRQTLGQGPEFLTYFQNEAQLEKSRLLSDRFSAERPKGSFSTLEIQRTEQGDSAMYLCASSSRGQGATNEKLFFGSGTQLSVL.

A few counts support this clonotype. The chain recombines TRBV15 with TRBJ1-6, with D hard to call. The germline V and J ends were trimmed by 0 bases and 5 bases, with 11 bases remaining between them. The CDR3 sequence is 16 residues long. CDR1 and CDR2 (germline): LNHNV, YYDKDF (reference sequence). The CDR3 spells CATSRDRHVNNSPLHF. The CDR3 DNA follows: TGTGCCACCAGCAGAGATCGGCACGTAAATAATTCACCCCTCCACTTT.

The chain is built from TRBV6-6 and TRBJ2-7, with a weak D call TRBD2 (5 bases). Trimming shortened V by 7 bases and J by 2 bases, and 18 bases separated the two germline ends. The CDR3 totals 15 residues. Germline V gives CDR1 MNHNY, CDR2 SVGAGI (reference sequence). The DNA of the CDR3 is TGTGCCAGCACCTACGAGGGTTCCGGACCCTACGAGCAGTACTTC. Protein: CASTYEGSGPYEQYF.

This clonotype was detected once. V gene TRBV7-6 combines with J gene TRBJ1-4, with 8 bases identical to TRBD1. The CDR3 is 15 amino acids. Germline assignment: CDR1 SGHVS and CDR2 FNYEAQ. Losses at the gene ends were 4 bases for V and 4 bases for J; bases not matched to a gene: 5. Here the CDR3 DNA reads TGTGCCAGCAGCTCTCCGGGACAGGATAATGAAAAACTGTTTTTT. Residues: CASSSPGQDNEKLFF.

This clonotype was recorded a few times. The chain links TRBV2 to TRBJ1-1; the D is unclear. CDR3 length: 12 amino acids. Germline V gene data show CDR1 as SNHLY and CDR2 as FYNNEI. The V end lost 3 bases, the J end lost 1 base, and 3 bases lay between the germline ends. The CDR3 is CASSEWNTEAFF. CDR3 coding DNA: TGTGCCAGCAGTGAGTGGAACACTGAAGCTTTCTTT.

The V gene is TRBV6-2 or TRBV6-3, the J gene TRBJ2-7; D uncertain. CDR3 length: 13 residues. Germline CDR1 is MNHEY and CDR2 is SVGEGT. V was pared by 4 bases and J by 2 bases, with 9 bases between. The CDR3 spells CASSFTTPYEQYF. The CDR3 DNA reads TGTGCCAGCAGTTTTACGACCCCCTACGAGCAGTACTTC.

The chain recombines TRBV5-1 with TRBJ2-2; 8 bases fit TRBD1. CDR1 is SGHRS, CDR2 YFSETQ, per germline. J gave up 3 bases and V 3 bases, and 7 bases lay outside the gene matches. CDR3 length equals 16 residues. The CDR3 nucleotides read TGCGCCAGCAGCTGGGAGACAGGGGCCGACACCGGGGAGCTGTTTTTT. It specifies CASSWETGADTGELFF.

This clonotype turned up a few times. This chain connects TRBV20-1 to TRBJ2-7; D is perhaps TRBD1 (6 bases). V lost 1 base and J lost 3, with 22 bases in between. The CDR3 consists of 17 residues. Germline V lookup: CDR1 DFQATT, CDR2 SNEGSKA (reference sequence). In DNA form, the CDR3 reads TGCAGTGCTAGAGGGACGGGGACGACAGGTCGAGGCTACGAGCAGTACTTC. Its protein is CSARGTGTTGRGYEQYF.